The rows below give T cell receptor beta chains drawn from one sample of a study of cytomegalovirus exposure and HLA in healthy donors. The table came from immunoSEQ multiplex PCR; TCRdb's copy has only in-frame clones and leaves some out. This sample yields about 160,000 clones, of which roughly 80% are seen a single time; roughly 7.6% belongs to the top ten. Material for sequencing was PBMCs. All receptors derive from a woman aged 30 to 39 in good health and CMV-seropositive. The CDR3 runs from the conserved cysteine through the conserved F or W. The order of the fields is J gene, D gene, V gene, clone size, CDR3 DNA, CDR3 protein. D genes are given only for firm matches. For some rows the clone size is stated as once, few or many, or as a class when expanded; others skip it.

TRBJ2-3	-	TRBV6-1	-	TGTGCCAGTTCAAGGGGGCGGGACACAGATACGCAGTATTTT	CASSRGRDTDTQYF
TRBJ2-7	-	TRBV18	-	TGTGCCAGCTCACCGGGGCTCTCCTACGAGCAGTACTTC	CASSPGLSYEQYF
TRBJ2-2	TRBD2	TRBV27	-	TGTGCCAGCAGTTTATCGATTTCTAGCGGGCTCAGGGAGCTGTTTTTT	CASSLSISSGLRELFF
TRBJ2-3	-	TRBV7-9	few	TGTGCCAGCAGCTTAGTAGCAGGGTGGACAGATACGCAGTATTTT	CASSLVAGWTDTQYF
TRBJ1-6	-	TRBV7-2	-	TGTGCCAGCAGCTTACTAGGGCGGGCTAATTCACCCCTCCACTTT	CASSLLGRANSPLHF
TRBJ2-5	-	TRBV5-1	-	TGCGCCAGCAGGGCGCGCACCGGGATACAAGAGACCCAGTACTTC	CASRARTGIQETQYF
TRBJ2-2	TRBD1	TRBV6-5	few	TGTGCCAGCAGTTACTACAGGGGTATGGAGCTGTTTTTT	CASSYYRGMELFF
TRBJ1-1	TRBD1	TRBV7-9	few	TGTGCCAGCAGCTCCTGGGACAGGGGGGACACTGAAGCTTTCTTT	CASSSWDRGDTEAFF
TRBJ2-1	TRBD2	TRBV4-1	-	TGCGCCAGTCATAAGCGGGGCTCCTACAATGAGCAGTTCTTC	CASHKRGSYNEQFF
TRBJ1-2	TRBD1	TRBV7-2	-	TGTGCCAGCAGCTTACTCCCAGGGGGGAACTATGGCTACACCTTC	CASSLLPGGNYGYTF
TRBJ2-1	TRBD2	TRBV30	few	TGTGCCTGGAATTCAGGGACTAGCTACAATGAGCAGTTCTTC	CAWNSGTSYNEQFF
TRBJ1-1	TRBD1	TRBV2	once	TGTGCCAGCGCCGGACAGGGTGGTTACTCTGAAGCTTTCTTT	CASAGQGGYSEAFF
TRBJ1-2	-	TRBV30	-	TGTGCCTGGAGTGTGGGAGGGGGCTACACCTTC	CAWSVGGGYTF
TRBJ2-3	-	TRBV29-1	-	TGCAGCGTTGAAACGGTAGCAGATACGCAGTATTTT	CSVETVADTQYF
TRBJ1-6	-	TRBV6-5	-	TGTGCCAGCAGCGCAATTACAGGTTTTCAGTCACCCCTCCACTTT	CASSAITGFQSPLHF
TRBJ2-2	TRBD2	TRBV5-1	-	TGCGCCAGCAGCTTGGTCAGCGGGGGGGTCACCGGGGAGCTGTTTTTT	CASSLVSGGVTGELFF
TRBJ1-2	-	TRBV9	-	TGTGCCAGCAGCGCGGACATTAACTATGGCTACACCTTC	CASSADINYGYTF
TRBJ1-2	-	TRBV29-1	-	TGCAGCGTGCAACAGGGTCCCTATGGCTACACCTTC	CSVQQGPYGYTF
TRBJ1-1	-	TRBV29-1	-	TGCAGCGTTGATGGAGGTAGGGAAGCTTTCTTT	CSVDGGREAFF
TRBJ2-7	-	TRBV7-2	-	TGTGCCAGCAGCCCATCTAGCGTTGAATCCTACGAGCAGTACTTC	CASSPSSVESYEQYF
TRBJ2-6	-	TRBV5-1	once	TGCGCCAGCAGACTAAGGGGCCGTTGGGCCAACGTCCTGACTTTC	CASRLRGRWANVLTF
TRBJ2-4	TRBD1	TRBV15	once	TGTGCCACCAGCAGAGAGCAGGGGGCGGGAAACATTCAGTACTTC	CATSREQGAGNIQYF
TRBJ2-3	TRBD1	TRBV7-9	-	TGTGCCAGCAGCTTAGGACAGGGGACAACAGATACGCAGTATTTT	CASSLGQGTTDTQYF
TRBJ1-6	-	TRBV29-1	-	TGCAGCGTTGCTTACTCCTATAATTCACCCCTCCACTTT	CSVAYSYNSPLHF
TRBJ1-5	-	TRBV6-1	-	TGTGCCAGCAGTGAAGCAGGGGCAAGTCAGCCCCAGCATTTT	CASSEAGASQPQHF
TRBJ1-2	TRBD1	TRBV19	-	TGTGCCAGTAGTATAGGAGTGGGGACAGTGAACTATGGCTACACCTTC	CASSIGVGTVNYGYTF
TRBJ1-5	TRBD1	TRBV7-2	-	TGTGCCAGCAGCTCGAACAGGGGAGGAAGGGTCAATCAGCCCCAGCATTTT	CASSSNRGGRVNQPQHF
TRBJ1-2	TRBD1	TRBV2	-	TGTGCCAGCAGTTTGGACAGGGAAGGGTTTCTCGCTATGGGGGGCACCTTC	CASSLDREGFLAMGGTF
TRBJ2-5	-	TRBV5-1	-	TGCGCCAGCAGCTCAAGGGCGGGCCAAGAGACCCAGTACTTC	CASSSRAGQETQYF
TRBJ2-2	TRBD2	TRBV4-3	-	TGCGCCAGCAGCCCAGGACTAGCGGGAGTAGAGAACACCGGGGAGCTGTTTTTT	CASSPGLAGVENTGELFF
TRBJ2-7	-	TRBV4-2	-	TGTGCCAGCAGCCGAGAAGGGGACACGAGCTCCTACGAGCAGTACTTC	CASSREGDTSSYEQYF
TRBJ2-7	-	TRBV28	once	TGTGCCAGCAGAATCCAGGGGTTCGAGCAGTACTTC	CASRIQGFEQYF
TRBJ1-4	TRBD1	TRBV7-9	-	TGTGCCAGCAGCACCCCCCGGGGACAGGGTTATGAAAAACTGTTTTTT	CASSTPRGQGYEKLFF
TRBJ1-5	TRBD1	TRBV9	-	TGTGCCAGCAGCCCCGGGACAGGGGAGCAGCCCCAGCATTTT	CASSPGTGEQPQHF
TRBJ2-2	-	TRBV5-6	-	TGTGCCAGCAGCTTGATGGGCGCATTCCCCGGGGAGCTGTTTTTT	CASSLMGAFPGELFF
TRBJ2-7	TRBD2	TRBV5-1	-	TGCGCCAGCAGCAAGCCTAGCGGGGGGCCCTTACCCTACGAGCAGTACTTC	CASSKPSGGPLPYEQYF
TRBJ2-1	TRBD2	TRBV10-1	-	TGCGCCAGCAGTGAGTCGGGACTAGCGGGGGAGCAGTTCTTC	CASSESGLAGEQFF
TRBJ2-7	-	TRBV15	-	TGTGCCACCAGCAGAGAGATGGCGACAGGAAGTTTCTACGAGCAGTACTTC	CATSREMATGSFYEQYF
TRBJ2-1	-	TRBV6-1	-	TGTGCCAGCAGTAATATCAGGGGCTCCTACAATGAGCAGTTCTTC	CASSNIRGSYNEQFF
TRBJ2-5	TRBD1	TRBV6-5	-	TGTGCCAGCAGTGGGCCAGGGGGGACCCAGTACTTC	CASSGPGGTQYF
TRBJ2-5	TRBD2	TRBV28	-	TGTGCCAGCAGTCTCCCCGGGCTAGCGGGATCAGAGACCCAGTACTTC	CASSLPGLAGSETQYF
TRBJ1-2	-	TRBV28	-	TGTGCCAGCAGTTTTAATGGGGCCTACTATGGCTACACCTTC	CASSFNGAYYGYTF
TRBJ1-6	-	TRBV7-2	-	TGTGCCAGCAGCTCCTTCAATTCACCCCTCCACTTT	CASSSFNSPLHF
TRBJ2-1	TRBD2	TRBV7-9	-	TGTGCCAGCAGCTTGTTAGCGGGGGGGAGTGAGCAGTTCTTC	CASSLLAGGSEQFF
TRBJ1-1	TRBD1	TRBV6-5	-	TGTGCCAGCAGAGGGACAGGGTACGCTGAAGCTTTCTTT	CASRGTGYAEAFF
TRBJ1-2	-	TRBV30	-	TGTGCCTGGAGTGTACTTCAGGGGTTGGGCTACACCTTC	CAWSVLQGLGYTF
TRBJ1-2	TRBD1	TRBV10-3	-	TGTGCCAGCCGGGACAGGGGGCTATTTAACTATGGCTACACCTTC	CASRDRGLFNYGYTF
TRBJ1-5	-	TRBV18	-	TGTGCCAGCTCACCACTCCCCCTGACAGGCTATAGCAATCAGCCCCAGCATTTT	CASSPLPLTGYSNQPQHF
TRBJ1-2	-	TRBV9	-	TGTGCCAGCAGCGCCACAGGTGTAATTAACTATGGCTACACCTTC	CASSATGVINYGYTF
TRBJ2-2	-	TRBV9	-	TGTGCCAGCAGCGTAGGCAGGACGAACACCGGGGAGCTGTTTTTT	CASSVGRTNTGELFF
TRBJ1-1	-	TRBV5-1	few	TGCGCCAGCAGCTTGGACGTGGCGGGCACTGAAGCTTTCTTT	CASSLDVAGTEAFF
TRBJ2-1	-	TRBV7-3	-	TGTGCCAGCAGCTTTTCAAGGAGAAGTAATGAGCAGTTCTTC	CASSFSRRSNEQFF
TRBJ2-1	TRBD2	TRBV7-2	-	TGTGCCAGCAGCCGCCAGGGACTAGCGCTGTATGAGCAGTTCTTC	CASSRQGLALYEQFF
TRBJ1-5	TRBD1	TRBV27	few	TGTGCCAGCAGTTTCTCGGCAGGGGGCTATCAGCCCCAGCATTTT	CASSFSAGGYQPQHF
TRBJ2-7	TRBD1	TRBV6-1	-	TGTGCCAGCAGTCTACAACCTACAGGGGGCTACGAGCAGTACTTC	CASSLQPTGGYEQYF
TRBJ1-2	-	TRBV6-6	-	TGTGCCAGCAGTTTGTCTAGGGGAGGGGCTGTCGGCTACACCTTC	CASSLSRGGAVGYTF
TRBJ1-1	-	TRBV4-1	-	TGCGCCAGCAGCCGCGAGGGGGTAACTGAAGCTTTCTTT	CASSREGVTEAFF
TRBJ2-3	-	TRBV9	-	TGTGCCAGCAGCCCCAGACGGAGGGGGCGGGGAGATACGCAGTATTTT	CASSPRRRGRGDTQYF
TRBJ1-4	-	TRBV10-3	-	TGTGCCATCAGTTGCTCTCCGGAGGTCACCAATGAAAAACTGTTTTTT	CAISCSPEVTNEKLFF
TRBJ1-2	-	TRBV4-1	many	TGCGCCAGCAGCACAGTTGCTAACTATGGCTACACCTTC	CASSTVANYGYTF